This T cell receptor beta chain comes out of a study of vaccination effects on CD4 cells after COVID-19. Whole-study findings and limits: Early post-infection timepoints were absent, and convalescent patients were few. Late after vaccination, infection- and vaccine-induced clones showed marked clonal contraction.

It was after around 10 days of culture that CD4+ T cells were isolated. As concerns this clone: Its antigen is not known.

The CDR3 runs 12 residues. CDR1 and CDR2 (germline): MNHEY, SVGAGI. The germline V and J ends were trimmed by 5 bases and 6 bases, with 8 bases remaining between them. The method was immunoSEQ multiplex PCR; TCRdb's version includes in-frame clones alone and lacks a portion of them. Of around 41,000 clones listed, about four fifths were seen once; the top ten hold roughly 3%. The specimen comprised CD4+ T cells from PBMCs cultured without peptide, sampled before COVID-19 vaccination. The clonotype comes from a human donor who received a COVID-19 vaccine. The chain recombines TRBV6-5 with TRBJ2-1; D call uncertain. In DNA form, the CDR3 reads TGTGCCAGCAGTACCCAGTCCAATGAGCAGTTCTTC. Translating gives CASSTQSNEQFF.